One and the same sample provided the 30 T cell receptor beta chains below, sequenced in a study of blood T cell repertoires in COVID-19. Using immunoSEQ multiplex PCR, the repertoire was profiled, and TCRdb retains in-frame clones only, with some absent. The table shows 200,000 to 250,000 clones, with around 80% occurring only once. The material sequenced was PBMCs or T cells enriched from blood (not recorded which). The receptors derive from a man aged 55 to 70 who had recovered from COVID-19.

This clone was counted between two and nine times. The V call is TRBV6-5, the J call TRBJ2-7; weak D call: TRBD1 (5 bases). V was pared by 8 bases and J by 3 bases, with 14 bases between. The CDR3 runs to 13 residues. The germline V gene has CDR1 MNHEY and CDR2 SVGAGI. CDR3 sequence: CASGASRYYEQYF. The CDR3 nucleotides are TGTGCCAGCGGGGCCTCACGATACTACGAGCAGTACTTC.

Concerning this clone itself: Different DNA sequences within this sample yield the same CDR3. The genes are TRBV9 and TRBJ2-1; 10 bases are a match to TRBD2. The CDR3 has 15 amino acids. V dropped 1 base and J dropped 7; count of bases not matched to a gene: 5. Looked up from germline, CDR1 is SGDLS and CDR2 is YYNGEE. In nucleotides, the CDR3 is TGTGCCAGCAGCGTAAGCGGGGGGGCAGTAAATGAGCAGTTCTTC. Protein sequence: CASSVSGGAVNEQFF.

The rearrangement links TRBV6-5 to TRBJ1-1; D is undetermined. This CDR3 is 15 amino acids long. Per the germline V gene, CDR1 is MNHEY and CDR2 is SVGAGI. With 5 bases removed from V and 1 base from J, the gap between germline ends came to 14 bases. The CDR3 nucleotides read TGTGCCAGCAGTCAACGGAGCACCCCGAACACTGAAGCTTTCTTT. The encoded protein is CASSQRSTPNTEAFF.

The chain is built from TRBV2 and TRBJ2-1, with TRBD2 matching over 12 bases. In germline, CDR1 is SNHLY, CDR2 FYNNEI. This CDR3 comprises 14 residues. After removal of 7 bases from V and 13 bases from J, the junction contained 11 bases not matched to a gene. The CDR3 DNA reads TGTGCCAGCATTAGGCTAGCGGGGGGGGTCCGCCAGTTCTTC. It yields the protein CASIRLAGGVRQFF.

V usage is TRBV30 and J usage is TRBJ1-2; 9 nucleotides agree with TRBD1. V was clipped by 3 bases and J by 7 bases; unmatched bases: 9. CDR3 length equals 14 residues. Germline V gives CDR1 GTSNPN, CDR2 SVGIG (reference sequence). CDR3 sequence: CAWRGDRELSGYTF. The DNA for the CDR3 is TGTGCCTGGAGGGGGGACAGGGAACTCTCTGGCTACACCTTC. Full variable domain (missing parts from reference TRBV30 and TRBJ1-2): SQTIHQWPATLVQPVGSPLSLECTVEGTSNPNLYWYRQAAGRGLQLLFYSVGIGQISSEVPQNLSASRPQDRQFILSSKKLLLSDSGFYLCAWRGDRELSGYTFGSGTRLTVV.

This chain connects TRBV2 to TRBJ1-4; weak D call: TRBD1 (5 bases). The CDR3 totals 13 residues. V dropped 5 bases and J dropped 8 bases, with 12 bases sitting between them. In germline, CDR1 is SNHLY, CDR2 FYNNEI. CDR3 protein: CASSTGFGEKLFF. The CDR3 DNA reads as TGTGCCAGCAGTACAGGATTTGGGGAAAAACTGTTTTTT.

The genes are TRBV19 and TRBJ1-3; D remains unclear. Deletions cut 2 bases from V and 6 bases from J, with 17 bases between. Germline CDR1 LNHDA, CDR2 SQIVND (reference sequence). This CDR3 comprises 16 residues. The CDR3 nucleotides read TGTGCCAGTAGTATATACGACCGGGTTTCGTTAAACACCATATATTTT. This translates into CASSIYDRVSLNTIYF.

The genes are TRBV4-3 and TRBJ1-4; D gene ambiguous. V was clipped by 3 bases and J by 5 bases, with 13 bases between them. The CDR3 consists of 15 residues. CDR1 LGHNA and CDR2 YSLEER come from the germline V gene. The CDR3 coding sequence is TGCGCCAGCAGCCACACCGCTGCAGAAAATGAAAAACTGTTTTTT. It translates to CASSHTAAENEKLFF.

This chain connects TRBV7-8 to TRBJ1-4, with 10 nucleotides matching TRBD1. CDR3 length: 17 amino acids. J gave up 7 bases and V 3 bases, and 11 bases lay outside the gene matches. Germline values: CDR1 SGHVS, CDR2 FQNEAQ. Here the CDR3 DNA reads TGTGCCAGCAGCTTTAGGGGACAGGGGAGGAAGACTGAAAAACTGTTTTTT. Protein: CASSFRGQGRKTEKLFF.

This clone appeared a few times. The chain is built from TRBV12-3 or TRBV12-4 and TRBJ1-2; no firm D call. CDR3 length: 12 residues. Trimming took off 10 bases at V and 4 bases at J, with 13 bases between the two ends. The CDR3 spells CATREGSYGYTF. Written as DNA, the CDR3 is TGTGCCACCCGGGAGGGCAGCTATGGCTACACCTTC.

V usage is TRBV19 and J usage is TRBJ2-5; 7 positions agree with TRBD2. The CDR3 has 14 amino acids. Unmatched junction bases numbered 12, after V lost 5 bases and J lost 9 bases. Germline CDR1 LNHDA, CDR2 SQIVND (reference sequence). This CDR3 reads CASSLTGLNLAQYF. DNA for the CDR3: TGTGCCAGTAGTCTAACGGGACTAAATCTCGCCCAGTACTTC.

The V call is TRBV3-1 (or the pseudogene TRBV3-2), the J call TRBJ2-5; TRBD2 matches 8 bases. The germline V gene encodes CDR1 LGHDT and CDR2 YNNKEL (reference sequence). CDR3 length: 13 residues. With 2 bases clipped from V and 5 bases from J, the junction kept 1 base outside the gene matches. The CDR3 sequence: CASSQSGGETQYF. DNA for the CDR3: TGTGCCAGCAGCCAATCGGGGGGGGAGACCCAGTACTTC.

The chain recombines TRBV6-5 with TRBJ1-4; D gene uncertain. Germline CDR1 reads MNHEY; CDR2 reads SVGAGI. V was clipped by 8 bases and J by 7 bases, with 14 bases between them. The CDR3 runs 13 residues. The CDR3 nucleotides are TGTGCCAGCGGATCCGGGGTTTTTGAAAAACTGTTTTTT. Protein sequence: CASGSGVFEKLFF.

This clone was observed a few times. The chain has TRBV19 and TRBJ2-1; 7 nucleotides match TRBD1. V gave up 6 bases and J gave up 4 bases; unmatched junction bases: 12. Germline CDR1 LNHDA, CDR2 SQIVND (reference sequence). CDR3 length: 16 residues. CDR3 residues: CASSPLDRFQYNEQFF. CDR3 coding DNA: TGTGCCAGTAGCCCCCTGGACAGGTTTCAATACAATGAGCAGTTCTTC.

The chain employs TRBV27 and TRBJ2-7, with TRBD2 matching 7 bases. The V and J ends lost 3 bases and 4 bases, in that order; junction bases with no gene match: 3. This CDR3 contains 13 residues. Germline assignment: CDR1 MNHEY and CDR2 SMNVEV (reference sequence). CDR3 DNA sequence: TGTGCCAGCAGTTTGAGGGAGGGTTACGAGCAGTACTTC. This codes for CASSLREGYEQYF.

This chain joins TRBV6-6 and TRBJ2-7; 9 bases agree with TRBD1. Trimming took 6 bases from V and 1 from J; bases not matched to a gene: 4. Germline values: CDR1 MNHNY, CDR2 SVGAGI (reference sequence). This CDR3 region has 14 residues. CDR3 sequence reads: CASRGQGMSYEQYF. CDR3 sequence (DNA): TGTGCCAGCAGAGGACAGGGGATGTCCTACGAGCAGTACTTC.

This clone was recorded once. J is TRBJ1-1 and V is TRBV18; D remains unclear. The CDR3 loop spans 13 amino acids. The V gene lost 6 bases and the J gene lost 3 bases, with 11 bases spanning the gap. Germline V gene sequence: CDR1 KGHSH, CDR2 LQKENI. The CDR3 DNA is TGTGCCAGCTCCCTGAGCTCCGACACTGAAGCTTTCTTT. Translation: CASSLSSDTEAFF.

The chain couples TRBV5-6 to TRBJ2-4; tentatively, D is TRBD1 (5 bases). The V end lost 4 bases, the J end lost 5 bases, and 22 bases lay between the germline ends. The CDR3 totals 17 residues. Germline V gene data show CDR1 as SGHDT and CDR2 as YYEEEE. The CDR3 loop is CASSVVPSRQRENIQYF. The CDR3, as DNA: TGTGCCAGCAGCGTGGTTCCGTCTAGACAGAGAGAAAACATTCAGTACTTC.

The CDR3 DNA follows: TGTGCCAGCAGCTTAGGAGGGTTGGGTTCACCCCTCCACTTT. It specifies CASSLGGLGSPLHF. The chain links TRBV5-4 to TRBJ1-6; D unclear. Trimming removed 2 bases at V and 9 bases at J, with 12 bases between. This CDR3 has 14 residues. Germline CDR1 SGHNT, CDR2 YYREEE (reference sequence).

This clone was recorded once. The chain links TRBV5-1 to TRBJ1-4; 7 bases agree with TRBD1. This CDR3 region has 14 residues. With V trimmed by 0 bases and J by 10 bases, 6 bases remained unmatched. Germline V gene data show CDR1 as SGHRS and CDR2 as YFSETQ. CDR3 nucleotide sequence: TGCGCCAGCAGCTTGGGGGACAGCCGGGGAAAACTGTTTTTT. Its protein product is CASSLGDSRGKLFF. The whole variable domain, remainder taken from reference TRBV5-1 and TRBJ1-4, is KAGVTQTPRYLIKTRGQQVTLSCSPISGHRSVSWYQQTPGQGLQFLFEYFSETQRNKGNFPGRFSGRQFSNSRSEMNVSTLELGDSALYLCASSLGDSRGKLFFGSGTQLSVL.

The rearrangement uses TRBV15 and TRBJ1-2, with 9 nucleotides matching TRBD1. The CDR3 consists of 14 residues. The germline V gene has CDR1 LNHNV and CDR2 YYDKDF (reference sequence). V dropped 0 bases and J dropped 5; count of bases not matched to a gene: 1. The CDR3 loop is CATSREGQGYGYTF. CDR3 bases: TGTGCCACCAGCAGAGAGGGACAGGGTTATGGCTACACCTTC.

The gene calls are TRBV29-1 and TRBJ2-7; TRBD1 matches 8 bases. In germline, CDR1 is SQVTM, CDR2 ANQGSEA. The CDR3 is 15 amino acids. Trimming removed 3 bases from V and 3 bases from J; junction bases left unmatched: 10. CDR3 DNA sequence: TGCAGCGTTGAGGTGGACAGGGCTCTGGGCTACGAGCAGTACTTC. Translation gives CSVEVDRALGYEQYF.

The chain has TRBV7-3 and TRBJ1-1; D ambiguous. Trimming took off 0 bases at V and 6 bases at J, with 8 bases between the two ends. The CDR3 runs to 13 residues. CDR1 is SGHTA and CDR2 is FQGTGA in the germline V gene. This CDR3 reads CASSLTPRAEAFF. CDR3 coding DNA: TGTGCCAGCAGCTTAACCCCTCGCGCTGAAGCTTTCTTT.

The chain combines TRBV24-1 with TRBJ2-1; 9 bases are shared with TRBD1. This CDR3 region has 16 residues. Germline values: CDR1 KGHDR, CDR2 SFDVKD. V shed 4 bases and J 5 bases; nucleotides not matched to a gene: 8. The CDR3: CATSENRGPWDNEQFF. For the CDR3, the DNA is TGTGCCACCAGTGAAAACAGGGGGCCTTGGGACAATGAGCAGTTCTTC.

The chain couples TRBV5-6 to TRBJ2-7; D is undetermined. The CDR3 is 12 amino acids. Germline V gene sequence: CDR1 SGHDT, CDR2 YYEEEE. Trimming pared 2 bases from V and 5 bases from J, leaving 8 bases between. CDR3 coding DNA: TGTGCCAGCAGCTTTTACAGAAACGAGCAGTACTTC. Translated, it gives CASSFYRNEQYF.

This chain joins TRBV3-1 (or the pseudogene TRBV3-2) and TRBJ1-5; 9 nucleotides align to TRBD1. With 2 bases clipped from V and 2 bases from J, the junction kept 4 bases outside the gene matches. Germline values: CDR1 LGHDT, CDR2 YNNKEL (reference sequence). This CDR3 spans 16 amino acids. CDR3 loop: CASSQTDRGGNQPQHF. The CDR3 coding sequence is TGTGCCAGCAGCCAAACGGACAGGGGAGGCAATCAGCCCCAGCATTTT.

The V call is TRBV7-9, the J call TRBJ1-3, with a possible D match to TRBD1 (5 bases). The germline V gene encodes CDR1 SEHNR and CDR2 FQNEAQ (reference sequence). V was clipped by 8 bases and J by 0 bases, with 14 bases between them. The CDR3 is 15 amino acids. The CDR3 loop reads CASGHSRNSGNTIYF. CDR3 sequence (DNA): TGTGCCAGCGGACACAGCAGAAACTCTGGAAACACCATATATTTT.

V gene TRBV12-3 or TRBV12-4 combines with J gene TRBJ2-5; unclear D gene. CDR3 length: 13 amino acids. The V and J ends lost 1 base and 3 bases respectively, with 6 bases between them. CDR3 amino acids: CASSLERKETQYF. The CDR3 DNA sequence: TGTGCCAGCAGTTTAGAGAGAAAAGAGACCCAGTACTTC.

V usage is TRBV2 and J usage is TRBJ1-5; maybe TRBD1 (5 bases). The V gene's germline CDR1 is SNHLY and CDR2 FYNNEI. This CDR3 has 12 residues. Trimming pared 6 bases from V and 3 bases from J, leaving 6 bases between. CDR3 protein: CASRQDNQPQHF. The CDR3 coding sequence is TGTGCCAGCAGACAGGACAATCAGCCCCAGCATTTT.

The CDR3 is CASSLRDSYNEQFF. CDR3 in DNA: TGTGCCAGCTCACTCCGGGACTCCTACAATGAGCAGTTCTTC. The chain has TRBV18 and TRBJ2-1; possibly TRBD2 for D (5 bases). CDR1 and CDR2 from the germline V gene are KGHSH and LQKENI. The CDR3 totals 14 residues. Trimming removed 4 bases at V and 0 bases at J, with 7 bases between.